This note documents a single T cell receptor beta chain sequence. The target antigen is unknown. The sample comes from a study of CD8+ T cells in alopecia areata. Overall study results and limits: Greater clonality was observed in lesional scalp samples, especially alopecia totalis/universalis, versus normal scalp. With patients, TCR sharing proved less clear than in mice, a difference possibly related to HLA.

In germline, CDR1 is SGHRS, CDR2 YFSETQ. This CDR3 contains 14 residues. The V gene lost 4 bases and the J gene lost 6 bases, with 15 bases spanning the gap. Following extraction, RNA underwent reverse transcription to cDNA, which served as the sequencing template. Sequencing used immunoSEQ multiplex PCR; TCRdb keeps in-frame clones, though not all of them. The sample lists some 120,000 clones, roughly 54% seen once, with less than 5.5% in the top ten. This clonotype was sampled from a human donor with alopecia areata. J is TRBJ2-3 and V is TRBV5-1; TRBD2 is a possible D gene (5 bases). The source was CD4+ T cells sorted from blood, collected at week 0. The CDR3 spells CASSPSLVDDTQYF. CDR3 coding DNA: TGCGCCAGCAGCCCGTCACTAGTAGATGATACGCAGTATTTT.